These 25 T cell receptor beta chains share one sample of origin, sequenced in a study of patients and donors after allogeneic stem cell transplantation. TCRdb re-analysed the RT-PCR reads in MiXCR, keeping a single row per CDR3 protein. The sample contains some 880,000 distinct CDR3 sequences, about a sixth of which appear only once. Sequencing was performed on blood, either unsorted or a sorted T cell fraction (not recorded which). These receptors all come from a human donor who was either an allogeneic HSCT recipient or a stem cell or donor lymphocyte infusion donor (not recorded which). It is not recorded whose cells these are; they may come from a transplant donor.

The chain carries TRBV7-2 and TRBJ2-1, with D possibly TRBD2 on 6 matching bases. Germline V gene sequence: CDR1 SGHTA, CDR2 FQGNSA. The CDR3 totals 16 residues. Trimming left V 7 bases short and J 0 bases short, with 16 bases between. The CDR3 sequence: CASTARGGASYNEQFF. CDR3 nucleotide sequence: TGTGCCAGCACCGCACGGGGCGGGGCCTCCTACAATGAGCAGTTCTTC.

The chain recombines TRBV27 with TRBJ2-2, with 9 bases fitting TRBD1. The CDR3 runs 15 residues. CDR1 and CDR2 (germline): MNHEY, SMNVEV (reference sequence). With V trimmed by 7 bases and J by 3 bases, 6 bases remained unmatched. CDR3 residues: CASKRGQGDTGELFF. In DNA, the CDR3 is TGTGCCAGCAAAAGGGGACAGGGAGACACCGGGGAGCTGTTTTTT.

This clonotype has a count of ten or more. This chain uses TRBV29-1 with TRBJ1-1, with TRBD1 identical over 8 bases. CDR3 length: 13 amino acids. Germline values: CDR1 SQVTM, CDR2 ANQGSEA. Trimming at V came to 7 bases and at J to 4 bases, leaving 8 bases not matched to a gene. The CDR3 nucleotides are TGCAGCGGCCAGGGGGCGCAGGTCACTGAAGCTTTCTTT. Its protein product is CSGQGAQVTEAFF. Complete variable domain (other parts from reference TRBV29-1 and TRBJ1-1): SAVISQKPSRDICQRGTSLTIQCQVDSQVTMMFWYRQQPGQSLTLIATANQGSEATYESGFVIDKFPISRPNLTFSTLTVSNMSPEDSSIYLCSGQGAQVTEAFFGQGTRLTVV.

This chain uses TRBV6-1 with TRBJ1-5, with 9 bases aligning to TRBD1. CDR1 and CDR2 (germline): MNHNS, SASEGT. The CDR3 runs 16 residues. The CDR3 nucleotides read TGTGCAGGGAGCTTGGGACAGGGAGGAAGCAATCAGCCCCAGCATTTT. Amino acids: CAGSLGQGGSNQPQHF.

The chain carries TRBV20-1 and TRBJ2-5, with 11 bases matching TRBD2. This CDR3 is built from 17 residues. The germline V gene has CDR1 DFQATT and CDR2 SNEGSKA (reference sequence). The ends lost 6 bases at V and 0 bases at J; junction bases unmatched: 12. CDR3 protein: CSASSGGLAVHQETQYF. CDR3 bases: TGCAGTGCCTCTAGCGGGGGACTAGCGGTTCACCAAGAGACCCAGTACTTC.

The CDR3 DNA follows: TGTGCCAGCTCACCGGATACCGGGACAGGACTCACTGAAGCTTTCTTT. Encoded protein: CASSPDTGTGLTEAFF. The J gene is TRBJ1-1, the V gene TRBV18; 8 nucleotides match TRBD1. Germline CDR1 is KGHSH and CDR2 is LQKENI. V trimming: 3 bases; J trimming: 4 bases; junction bases outside the gene matches: 10. The CDR3 contains 16 residues. The whole variable domain, remainder taken from reference TRBV18 and TRBJ1-1, is NAGVMQNPRHLVRRRGQEARLRCSPMKGHSHVYWYRQLPEEGLKFMVYLQKENIIDESGMPKERFSAEFPKEGPSILRIQQVVRGDSAAYFCASSPDTGTGLTEAFFGQGTRLTVV.

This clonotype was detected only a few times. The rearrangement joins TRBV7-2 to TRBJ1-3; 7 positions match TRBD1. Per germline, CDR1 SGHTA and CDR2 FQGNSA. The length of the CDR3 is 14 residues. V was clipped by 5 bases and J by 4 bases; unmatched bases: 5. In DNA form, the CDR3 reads TGTGCCAGCAGCCCAGGGGGGATCGGAAACACCATATATTTT. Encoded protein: CASSPGGIGNTIYF.

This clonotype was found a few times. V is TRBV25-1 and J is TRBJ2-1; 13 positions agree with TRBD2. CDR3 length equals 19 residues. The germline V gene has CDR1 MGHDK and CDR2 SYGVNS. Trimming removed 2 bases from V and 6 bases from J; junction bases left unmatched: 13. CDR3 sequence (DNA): TGTGCCAGCAGTGAAGGGCGACCTGGACTAGCGGGAGTTGGCAATGAGCAGTTCTTC. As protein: CASSEGRPGLAGVGNEQFF.

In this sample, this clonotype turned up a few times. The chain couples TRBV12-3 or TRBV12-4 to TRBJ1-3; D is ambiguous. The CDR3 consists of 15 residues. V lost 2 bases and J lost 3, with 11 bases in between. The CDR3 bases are TGTGCCAGCAGTTTATCCTTGGACGGTGGAAACACCATATATTTT. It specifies CASSLSLDGGNTIYF.

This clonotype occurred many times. CDR3 sequence (DNA): TGTGCCAGCAGTGCTCTAGGGCTCTATGGCTACACCTTC. As protein: CASSALGLYGYTF. This chain joins TRBV25-1 and TRBJ1-2, with D unclear. The CDR3 runs 13 residues. Trimming cost V 4 bases and J 4 bases, with 10 bases left between them. Germline CDR1 and CDR2: MGHDK and SYGVNS.

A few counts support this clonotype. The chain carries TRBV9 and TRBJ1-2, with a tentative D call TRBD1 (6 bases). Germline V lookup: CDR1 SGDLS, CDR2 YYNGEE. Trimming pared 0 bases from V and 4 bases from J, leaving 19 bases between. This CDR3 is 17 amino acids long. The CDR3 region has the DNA TGTGCCAGCAGCGTAGCCACAGGGTTCCCGGCCGGCTATGGCTACACCTTC. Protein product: CASSVATGFPAGYGYTF.

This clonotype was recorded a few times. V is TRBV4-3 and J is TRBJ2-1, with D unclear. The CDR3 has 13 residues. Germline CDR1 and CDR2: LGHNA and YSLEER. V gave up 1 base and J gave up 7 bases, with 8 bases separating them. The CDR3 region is CASSQAAGNEQFF. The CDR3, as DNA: TGCGCCAGCAGCCAAGCAGCCGGTAATGAGCAGTTCTTC.

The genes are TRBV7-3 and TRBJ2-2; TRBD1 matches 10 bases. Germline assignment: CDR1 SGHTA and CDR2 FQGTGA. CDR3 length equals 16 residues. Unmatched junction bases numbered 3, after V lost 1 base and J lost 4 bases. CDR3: CASSLKGQGSTGELFF. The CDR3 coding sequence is TGTGCCAGCAGCTTAAAGGGACAGGGGAGCACCGGGGAGCTGTTTTTT. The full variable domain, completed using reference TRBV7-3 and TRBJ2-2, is GAGVSQTPSNKVTEKGKYVELRCDPISGHTALYWYRQSLGQGPEFLIYFQGTGAADDSGLPNDRFFAVRPEGSVSTLKIQRTERGDSAVYLCASSLKGQGSTGELFFGEGSRLTVL.

The CDR3 loop reads CASSYEGRRYEQYF. As DNA, the CDR3 is TGTGCCAGCAGTTACGAGGGCCGCCGGTACGAGCAGTACTTC. The chain recombines TRBV6-5 with TRBJ2-7, with a possible D match to TRBD2 (5 bases). V lost 2 bases, J lost 4 bases, and 12 bases lay in between. This CDR3 is built from 14 residues. Germline loops: CDR1 MNHEY, CDR2 SVGAGI.

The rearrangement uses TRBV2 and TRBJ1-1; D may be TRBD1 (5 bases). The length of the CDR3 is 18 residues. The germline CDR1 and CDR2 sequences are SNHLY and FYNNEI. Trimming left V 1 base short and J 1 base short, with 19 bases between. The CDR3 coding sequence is TGTGCCAGCAGTGAAGAGGGGAGGGCTGTAAACCCGAACACTGAAGCTTTCTTT. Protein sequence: CASSEEGRAVNPNTEAFF.

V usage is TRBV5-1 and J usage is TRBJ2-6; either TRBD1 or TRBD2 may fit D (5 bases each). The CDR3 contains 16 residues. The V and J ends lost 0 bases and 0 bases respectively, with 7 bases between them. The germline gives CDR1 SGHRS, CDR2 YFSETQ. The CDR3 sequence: CASSLGGISGANVLTF. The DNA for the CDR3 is TGCGCCAGCAGCTTGGGGGGGATCTCTGGGGCCAACGTCCTGACTTTC. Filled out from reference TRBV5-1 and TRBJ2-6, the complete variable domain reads KAGVTQTPRYLIKTRGQQVTLSCSPISGHRSVSWYQQTPGQGLQFLFEYFSETQRNKGNFPGRFSGRQFSNSRSEMNVSTLELGDSALYLCASSLGGISGANVLTFGAGSRLTVL.

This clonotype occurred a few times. This CDR3 reads CASSEAGIAGGEQYF. In nucleotides, the CDR3 is TGTGCCAGCAGTGAAGCTGGGATAGCGGGAGGCGAGCAGTACTTC. The J gene is TRBJ2-7, the V gene TRBV2, with TRBD2 matching over 10 bases. This CDR3 is 15 amino acids long. The J segment lost 6 bases and the V segment lost 0 bases, leaving 5 bases of the junction unmatched. The germline gives CDR1 SNHLY, CDR2 FYNNEI.

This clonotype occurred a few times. The CDR3 loop reads CSASGGGPYEQYF. The CDR3 DNA sequence: TGCAGTGCTAGCGGCGGAGGCCCCTACGAGCAGTACTTC. The chain uses TRBV20-1 and TRBJ2-7; perhaps TRBD2 as D (5 bases). V was trimmed by 3 bases and J by 2 bases, leaving 11 bases between them. Looked up from germline, CDR1 is DFQATT and CDR2 is SNEGSKA (reference sequence). The CDR3 loop spans 13 amino acids.

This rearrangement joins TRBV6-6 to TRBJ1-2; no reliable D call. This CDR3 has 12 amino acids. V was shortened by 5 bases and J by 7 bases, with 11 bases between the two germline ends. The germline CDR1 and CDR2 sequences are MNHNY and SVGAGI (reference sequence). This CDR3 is CASSPEIVGYTF. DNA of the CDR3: TGTGCCAGCAGTCCGGAAATAGTTGGCTACACCTTC.

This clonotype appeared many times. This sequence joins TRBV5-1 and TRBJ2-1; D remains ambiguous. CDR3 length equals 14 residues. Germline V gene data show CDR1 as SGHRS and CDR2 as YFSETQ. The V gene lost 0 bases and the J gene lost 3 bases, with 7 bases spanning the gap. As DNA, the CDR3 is TGCGCCAGCAGCTTGGTAGGCTACTACAATGAGCAGTTCTTC. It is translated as CASSLVGYYNEQFF.

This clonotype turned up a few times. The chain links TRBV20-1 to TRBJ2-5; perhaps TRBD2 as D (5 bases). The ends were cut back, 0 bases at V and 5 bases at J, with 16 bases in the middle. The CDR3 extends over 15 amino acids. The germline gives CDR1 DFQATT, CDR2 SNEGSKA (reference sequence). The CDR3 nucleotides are TGCAGTGCTAGAGATTTTCTCTACCGGAGGGAGACCCAGTACTTC. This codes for CSARDFLYRRETQYF.

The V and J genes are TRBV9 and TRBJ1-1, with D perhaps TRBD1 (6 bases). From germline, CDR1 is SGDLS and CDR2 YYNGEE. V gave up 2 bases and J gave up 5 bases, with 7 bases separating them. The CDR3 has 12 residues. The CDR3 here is CASSVGATEAFF. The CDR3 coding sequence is TGTGCCAGCAGCGTGGGGGCAACTGAAGCTTTCTTT.

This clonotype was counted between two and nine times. CDR3 nucleotide sequence: TGTGCCAGCAGCCTTGAGACAGGGGGAGGCTACGAGCAGTACTTC. This codes for CASSLETGGGYEQYF. The chain employs TRBV7-6 and TRBJ2-7, with TRBD1 matching over 9 bases. Germline V CDR1 and CDR2: SGHVS, FNYEAQ. The J segment lost 3 bases and the V segment lost 5 bases, leaving 8 bases of the junction unmatched. The CDR3 runs 15 residues.

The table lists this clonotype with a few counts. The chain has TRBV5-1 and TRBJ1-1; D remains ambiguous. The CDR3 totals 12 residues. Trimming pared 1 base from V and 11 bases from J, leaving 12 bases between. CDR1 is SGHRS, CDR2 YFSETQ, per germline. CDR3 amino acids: CASSLNGVDAFF. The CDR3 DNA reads TGCGCCAGCAGCTTGAATGGGGTGGACGCTTTCTTT.

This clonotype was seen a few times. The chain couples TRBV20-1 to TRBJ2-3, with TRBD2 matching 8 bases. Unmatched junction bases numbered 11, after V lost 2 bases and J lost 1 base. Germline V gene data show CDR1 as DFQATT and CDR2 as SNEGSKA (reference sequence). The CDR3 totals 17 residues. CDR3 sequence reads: CSARFLGGRTRTDTQYF. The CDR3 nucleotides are TGCAGTGCTAGATTTTTGGGCGGGAGGACCCGCACAGATACGCAGTATTTT.